This section outlines one TCR beta chain sequence together with its context. The antigen is undetermined. Using immunoSEQ multiplex PCR, the repertoire was profiled, and TCRdb retains in-frame clones only, with some absent. The sample consists of some 14,000 clones, around 70% of them appearing once. V was clipped by 3 bases and J by 4 bases; unmatched bases: 12. CDR1 is SNHLY and CDR2 is FYNNEI in the germline V gene. The CDR3 loop spans 18 amino acids. Regarding time point: after neoadjuvant nivolumab, at surgical resection. The patients had HPV-negative, locally advanced oral cavity squamous cell carcinoma. PBMCs were not maintained or expanded in culture before analysis. The data were taken from a study of neoadjuvant anti-PD-1 for oral cavity cancer. Overall study findings and caveats: Treg/Th17 ratio rose with pretreatment blood and fell with post-treatment tumor TCRbeta clonality. Only a few patients per response group were TCR-analyzed; validation needed.

The chain combines TRBV2 with TRBJ2-1; 10 bases are a match to TRBD2. The receptor comes from a person between 35 and 79 years old with oral cavity squamous cell carcinoma. Sequencing used PBMCs, obtained after nivolumab (anti-PD-1) treatment. The CDR3 loop is CASSDPGSSGRPYNEQFF. CDR3 bases: TGTGCCAGCAGTGATCCAGGAAGTAGCGGGAGGCCTTACAATGAGCAGTTCTTC.